This T cell receptor beta chain was recovered during a study of blood T cell repertoires in COVID-19 (dated by TCRdb to the early 2020s). For context, the study as a whole: The collaborator samples originated in the United States, Italy and Spain and spanned the acute and convalescent phases of COVID-19. A freely available public database, intended as a resource for researchers studying the immune response to SARS-CoV-2, is where the repertoires were released. Subjects who had been exposed to COVID-19, were actively infected with it, or had recovered from it provided the deeply sampled blood TCRbeta repertoires that made up the dataset. The material from the prospective study consisted of cDNA or gDNA derived from T cells, B-cell-depleted T cells, or PBMCs. A de-identified subject ID, COVID-19 status, age in years and sex were almost always included in the sample metadata. HLA class I and class II types, where available, came from metadata supplied by the sample provider rather than from assay-based typing. The samples were drawn from two sources: the first 160 participants of the ongoing ImmuneRACE study, and 1,000 to 1,500 subjects contributed by 6 global collaborators.

In Seattle, one collaborating source enrolled patients while the infection was active and tracked those patients longitudinally over the course of disease. Whole blood was collected in K2EDTA tubes by collaborating institutions according to the institutions' own protocols. For TCRbeta analysis, collaborators shipped samples in one of three forms: frozen whole blood, isolated PBMCs, or DNA extracted from either of those sample types. The immunoSEQ Assay, a bias-controlled multiplex PCR, was used to amplify TCRbeta CDR3 regions from genomic DNA. On the study's bioinformatics: Within the assay, amplification of reference gene primers was used to estimate how many nucleated cells each sample contained. To quantify the absolute abundance of each unique TCRbeta CDR3 rearrangement, sequence reads were collapsed and filtered. For each sample, productive Simpson clonality was calculated by taking the square root of Simpson's diversity index across productive rearrangements. TCRdb took over this immuneACCESS table, retaining in-frame rearrangements with V and J assigned. Such tables are incomplete; in checked studies, under half of the missing clones stem from an unresolved V gene, and the remainder is unexplained. That table supplies the V and J calls and clone size; D and trimming were determined from the DNA. The sample records approximately 280,000 clones, 80% to 95% of which are singletons. Roughly 7% of the sample goes to the ten largest clones.

Results the study describes overall, beyond this receptor: How much clinical and demographic metadata was included differed by source and by participant, and the metadata was provided uncurated.

Comment on this clone: The clone's antigen remains unknown. Per-nucleotide qualities are absent, and no much larger clonotype sits a single base away.

Sequencing was carried out using peripheral blood. This receptor was identified in a woman aged 30 to 39 with COVID-19, enrolled during active disease.

The nucleotide sequence is TGTGCCAGCAGTTATACTGGGGCCAACGTCCTGACTTTC. This codes for CASSYTGANVLTF. This sequence uses TRBV27 and TRBJ2-6, with the D gene not clear enough to name. V and J are truncated by 4 bases and 2 bases respectively, leaving an intervening sequence of 3 bases. The CDR3 holds 13 amino acids from the cysteine to the phenylalanine. The kept DNA is CDR3 alone, 39 bases in frame from the first base. CDR1 and CDR2 are drawn from the germline V gene (reference sequence): MNHEY, SMNVEV.